A selection of T cell receptor beta chains follows, all from one sample in a study of blood T cell repertoires in COVID-19. Sequencing used immunoSEQ multiplex PCR; TCRdb keeps in-frame clones, though not all of them. The sample shows approximately 380,000 clones, roughly nine tenths of them seen only once. Sequenced material: PBMCs or T cells enriched from blood (not recorded which). These receptor sequences come from a woman in her forties who had been exposed to COVID-19. The CDR3 runs from the conserved cysteine through the conserved F or W.

j_call v_call cdr3_aa
TRBJ1-1 TRBV2 CASTSYGAGVTTEAFF
TRBJ1-2 TRBV5-4 CASTLGVGGYTF
TRBJ1-5 TRBV7-2 CASSSGQASNQPQHF
TRBJ1-5 TRBV30 CAWSVRRGQGSNQPQHF
TRBJ1-3 TRBV7-9 CASTLQGARNTIYF
TRBJ1-2 TRBV6-5 CASTSPHRAYGYTF
TRBJ2-7 TRBV24-1 CATAAGGREDEQYF
TRBJ1-2 TRBV5-1 CASSSGSITNYGYTF
TRBJ1-2 TRBV4-1 CASRCDIGYGYTF
TRBJ1-1 TRBV18 CASSPTNRGRGNTEAFF
TRBJ1-6 TRBV5-1 CASSQGQRRDSPLHF
TRBJ2-5 TRBV5-8 CASKPRMRETQYF
TRBJ1-2 TRBV5-5 CASSPSPNTGNYGYTF
TRBJ1-1 TRBV7-3 CASSLGGQWDTEAFF
TRBJ2-2 TRBV6-4 CASSLGLNTGELFF
TRBJ2-2 TRBV7-2 CASSIAGTGRAGELFF
TRBJ1-5 TRBV5-6 CASSLLASNQPQHF
TRBJ1-3 TRBV19 CASKTQGTGNTIYF
TRBJ2-5 TRBV18 CASSPLAGGPQETQYF
TRBJ1-1 TRBV12-3/TRBV12-4 CASNRQGNTEAFF
TRBJ2-7 TRBV5-6 CASSTPSGGTYEQYF
TRBJ2-1 TRBV5-6 CASSLSYGTRNNEQFF
TRBJ1-5 TRBV14 CASSQTGLTQPQHF
TRBJ1-2 TRBV5-1 CASSRAPQGGYTF
TRBJ1-5 TRBV27 CASSPLGGYQPQHF
TRBJ1-3 TRBV19 CASSVTNRNTIYF
TRBJ1-1 TRBV7-3 CASSLAGNTEAFF
TRBJ2-3 TRBV11-3 CASSPGLADNTDTQYF
TRBJ1-1 TRBV6-2/TRBV6-3 CASSYIGANTEAFF
TRBJ2-3 TRBV7-2 CASSLTLAGGAADTQYF
TRBJ1-1 TRBV6-5 CASSYRDSRTEAFF
TRBJ2-7 TRBV7-2 CASSRPGPYEQYF
TRBJ1-2 TRBV6-4 CASSGRTNNYGYTF